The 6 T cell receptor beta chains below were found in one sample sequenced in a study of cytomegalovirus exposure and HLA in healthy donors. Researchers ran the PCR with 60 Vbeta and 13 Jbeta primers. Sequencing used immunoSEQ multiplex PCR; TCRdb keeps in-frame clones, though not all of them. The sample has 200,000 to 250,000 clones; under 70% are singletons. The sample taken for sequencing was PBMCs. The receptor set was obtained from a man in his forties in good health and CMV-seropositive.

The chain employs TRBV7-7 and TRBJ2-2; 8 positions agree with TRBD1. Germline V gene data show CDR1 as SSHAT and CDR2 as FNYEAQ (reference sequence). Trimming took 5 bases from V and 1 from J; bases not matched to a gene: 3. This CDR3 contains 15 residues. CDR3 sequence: CASSPGTGNTGELFF. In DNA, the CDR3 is TGTGCCAGCAGCCCCGGGACAGGGAACACCGGGGAGCTGTTTTTT.

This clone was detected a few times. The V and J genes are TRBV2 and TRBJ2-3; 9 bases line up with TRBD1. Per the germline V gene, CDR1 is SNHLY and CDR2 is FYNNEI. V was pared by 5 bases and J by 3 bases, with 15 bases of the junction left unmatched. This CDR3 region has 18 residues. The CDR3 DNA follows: TGTGCCAGCAGTACCCCGGGACAGGGAAGATGGGGAACAGATACGCAGTATTTT. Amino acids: CASSTPGQGRWGTDTQYF.

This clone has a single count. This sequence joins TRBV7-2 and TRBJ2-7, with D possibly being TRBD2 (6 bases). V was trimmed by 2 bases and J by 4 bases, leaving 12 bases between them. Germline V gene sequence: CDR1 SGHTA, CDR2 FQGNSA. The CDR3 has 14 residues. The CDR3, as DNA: TGTGCCAGCAGCTTACTGGAGGGTAGATACGAGCAGTACTTC. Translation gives CASSLLEGRYEQYF.

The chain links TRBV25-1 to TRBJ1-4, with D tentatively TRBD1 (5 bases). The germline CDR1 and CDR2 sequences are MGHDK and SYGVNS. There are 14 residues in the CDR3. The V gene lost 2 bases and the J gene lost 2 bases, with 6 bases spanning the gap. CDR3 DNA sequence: TGTGCCAGCAGTGAAGGGGGGACTAATGAAAAACTGTTTTTT. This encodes CASSEGGTNEKLFF.

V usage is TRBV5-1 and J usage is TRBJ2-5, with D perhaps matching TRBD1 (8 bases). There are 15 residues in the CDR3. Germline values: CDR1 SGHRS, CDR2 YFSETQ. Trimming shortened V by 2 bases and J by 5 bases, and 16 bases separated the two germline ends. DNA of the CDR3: TGCGCCAGCAGCTTAACAGGGGGGGATAGGGAGACCCAGTACTTC. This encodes CASSLTGGDRETQYF.

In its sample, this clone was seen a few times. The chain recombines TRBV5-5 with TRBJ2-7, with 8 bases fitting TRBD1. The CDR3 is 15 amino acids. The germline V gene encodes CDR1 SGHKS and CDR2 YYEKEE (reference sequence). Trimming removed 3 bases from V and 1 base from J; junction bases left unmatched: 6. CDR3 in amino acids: CASSYRTGQSYEQYF. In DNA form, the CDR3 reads TGTGCCAGCAGCTATAGGACAGGGCAATCCTACGAGCAGTACTTC.